Listed here are 26 T cell receptor beta chains from one sample, sequenced in a study of tumor-infiltrating lymphocytes in primary liver carcinoma. Germline DNA was also extracted, and blood RNA was taken from unsorted whole blood. Using a constant-region primer together with ProtoScript II reverse transcriptase, TCR beta cDNA was made from around 0.55 ug of total RNA. ARM-PCR, slightly modified, supplied the TCR beta libraries through three nested multiplex PCR rounds. The opening two PCR rounds, around 11 cycles each, paired TRBV1-TRBV30 forward primers with a C-beta reverse primer. MiXCR, applied by TCRdb to the multiplex PCR reads, yields one record per CDR3 protein. Counted here are around 330,000 distinct CDR3 sequences, nearly 60% occurring once; the ten biggest clones make up around 15%. Input material: peripheral blood. Receptors were obtained from a woman in her twenties or thirties with primary liver carcinoma and hepatitis B virus infection.

This clonotype turned up a few times. This rearrangement joins TRBV5-1 to TRBJ2-1, with a possible D match to TRBD2 (6 bases). Germline CDR1 and CDR2: SGHRS and YFSETQ. The CDR3 runs 15 residues. V lost 0 bases and J 2 bases, leaving 9 bases between the germline ends. The CDR3 loop reads CASSLVGEAYNEQFF. The CDR3 DNA follows: TGCGCCAGCAGCTTGGTGGGGGAGGCCTACAATGAGCAGTTCTTC.

Concerning this clonotype: Since a much larger clone is just one base distant, this may be a read error. This chain links TRBV6-5 with TRBJ2-7; 10 bases are a match to TRBD2. Germline V gene lookup returns CDR1 MNHEY and CDR2 SVGAGI. The CDR3 is made up of 14 amino acids. V shed 9 bases, J shed 4 bases, and the junction held 9 bases outside the gene matches. The CDR3 DNA is TGTGCCAGTAGGACTAGCGGCCCTAATTACGAGCAGTACTTC. It yields the protein CASRTSGPNYEQYF.

Comment on this clonotype: This clone may be a read error of a much larger clone one base away. This chain links TRBV29-1 with TRBJ1-1; TRBD1 aligns across 9 bases. Germline V lookup: CDR1 SQVTM, CDR2 ANQGSEA. Trimming removed 5 bases from V and 10 bases from J; junction bases left unmatched: 11. The CDR3 is made up of 13 amino acids. As DNA, the CDR3 is TGCAGCGTTTCCCGGGACAGGGAACGGGTAGCTTTCTTT. Amino acids: CSVSRDRERVAFF.

As regards this clonotype: The junction and the germline gene differ at one end; a read error may be behind it. The rearrangement links TRBV11-2 to TRBJ2-5; 13 nucleotides align to TRBD2. This CDR3 is 19 amino acids long. CDR1 is SGHAT and CDR2 is FQNNGV in the germline V gene. CDR3 DNA: TGTGCCAGTAGCTTAAACTTGACTAGCGGGAGGATTATCCAAGAGACCCAGTACTTC. It specifies CASSLNLTSGRIIQETQYF.

The rearrangement joins TRBV4-1 to TRBJ2-7, with a possible D match to TRBD1 (5 bases). Germline V gene sequence: CDR1 MGHRA, CDR2 YSYEKL. This CDR3 spans 16 amino acids. V shed 0 bases and J shed 7 bases, with 19 bases lying between them. The CDR3 bases are TGCGCCAGCAGCCAAGATCCGGCGGCAGGGTCGTTGGAGCAGTACTTC. Translated: CASSQDPAAGSLEQYF.

A note on this clonotype: A read error may be the cause here, since a much bigger clone is one base away. The CDR3 does not end in the conserved phenylalanine or tryptophan, so this is likely a read error. The chain uses TRBV6-5 and TRBJ2-7; 11 positions agree with TRBD2. Germline assignment: CDR1 MNHEY and CDR2 SVGAGI. This CDR3 spans 15 amino acids. Trimming cost V 2 bases and J 4 bases; bases outside gene matches: 4. The DNA of the CDR3 is TGTGCCAGCAGTTACGGGCTAGCGGGAGGTTACGAGCAGTACTTA. Translated: CASSYGLAGGYEQYL.

This clonotype was seen many times. The chain links TRBV4-1 to TRBJ2-2, with TRBD1 matching over 7 bases. Trimming took 2 bases from V and 1 from J; bases not matched to a gene: 7. This CDR3 contains 17 residues. From germline, CDR1 is MGHRA and CDR2 YSYEKL. In DNA, the CDR3 is TGCGCCAGCAGCCAACGGACAGGCATGAAGAACACCGGGGAGCTGTTTTTT. It encodes CASSQRTGMKNTGELFF.

This clonotype was observed at least ten times. The rearrangement joins TRBV29-1 to TRBJ1-2; 11 positions match TRBD1. Trimming took 3 bases from V and 7 from J; bases not matched to a gene: 16. The germline CDR1 and CDR2 sequences are SQVTM and ANQGSEA. The CDR3 runs 17 residues. The CDR3 here is CSVEPAGTGGRLSGYTF. As DNA, the CDR3 is TGCAGCGTTGAGCCCGCCGGGACAGGGGGACGATTAAGTGGCTACACCTTC.

As for this clonotype: A much larger clone is a single base away; this may be a read error. CDR3 DNA sequence: TGCAGCACTAATTCGGCGGCGAGCTCCTACAATGAGCAGTTCTTC. This encodes CSTNSAASSYNEQFF. The J gene is TRBJ2-1, the V gene TRBV29-1; unclear D gene. V gave up 8 bases and J gave up 0 bases, with 17 bases separating them. Germline assignment: CDR1 SQVTM and CDR2 ANQGSEA. This CDR3 contains 15 residues.

Concerning this clonotype: This sequence may be a read error, since a much larger clone differs from it by one base. This chain joins TRBV4-2 and TRBJ2-2; the match to TRBD2 covers 7 bases. Germline values: CDR1 LGHNA, CDR2 YNFKEQ. The CDR3 contains 15 residues. In DNA, the CDR3 is TGTGCCAGCAACCAACGCCTAGCGGCCACCGGGGAGCTGTTTTTT. Translating it yields CASNQRLAATGELFF.

This clonotype was seen only a few times. The chain joins TRBV6-1 to TRBJ1-5; maybe TRBD1 (5 bases). V shed 5 bases and J shed 4 bases, with 9 bases lying between them. The CDR3 is 13 amino acids. Germline V CDR1 and CDR2: MNHNS, SASEGT. CDR3 DNA sequence: TGTGCCAGCAGTTTACAGGAGAATCAGCCCCAGCATTTT. This sequence encodes CASSLQENQPQHF.

This clonotype has only a few counts. V and J are TRBV6-5 and TRBJ2-2, with D perhaps matching TRBD2 (6 bases). CDR1 MNHEY and CDR2 SVGAGI come from the germline V gene. This CDR3 spans 14 amino acids. For the CDR3, the DNA is TGTGCTTCGCGTTTCGGGAGGAACACCGGGGAGCTGTTTTTT. It specifies CASRFGRNTGELFF.

This clonotype was recorded a few times. The genes are TRBV28 and TRBJ1-1, with D possibly matching TRBD1 (5 bases). Germline-derived CDR1 and CDR2 are MDHEN and SYDVKM. This CDR3 contains 15 residues. Trimming pared 1 base from V and 5 bases from J, leaving 14 bases between. Here the CDR3 reads CASSLSGWQGTEAFF. The CDR3 DNA follows: TGTGCCAGCAGTTTATCGGGCTGGCAGGGAACTGAAGCTTTCTTT.

The chain is built from TRBV6-5 and TRBJ1-6; TRBD1 might be the D (5 bases). CDR3 length: 12 amino acids. CDR1 and CDR2 from the germline V gene are MNHEY and SVGAGI. Trimming left V 7 bases short and J 10 bases short, with 11 bases between. The CDR3 sequence: CASNSGQSPLHF. The CDR3 DNA sequence: TGTGCCAGCAATTCAGGGCAATCACCCCTCCACTTT.

This clonotype was detected ten times or more. The chain is built from TRBV29-1 and TRBJ2-2; D is perhaps TRBD2 (5 bases). V was pared by 4 bases and J by 4 bases, with 10 bases between. The CDR3 contains 13 residues. Germline CDR1 and CDR2: SQVTM and ANQGSEA. The CDR3 protein is CSVGGLPTGELFF. The DNA for the CDR3 is TGCAGCGTTGGAGGGCTCCCCACCGGGGAGCTGTTTTTT.

A remark on this clonotype: A read error may be the cause here, since a much bigger clone is one base away. The chain employs TRBV29-1 and TRBJ1-2; D is uncertain. Germline CDR1 is SQVTM and CDR2 is ANQGSEA. The CDR3 has 11 residues. The CDR3 loop is CSVGTSSGFTF. The CDR3, as DNA: TGCAGCGTTGGAACTTCGTCCGGCTTCACCTTC.

The sample holds many counts of this clonotype. This chain joins TRBV29-1 and TRBJ2-3; 11 positions match TRBD2. Germline-derived CDR1 and CDR2 are SQVTM and ANQGSEA. The ends lost 7 bases at V and 3 bases at J; junction bases unmatched: 15. This CDR3 contains 17 residues. The CDR3 reads CSASGTSGPSWTDTQYF. The CDR3 DNA follows: TGCAGCGCCTCCGGGACTAGCGGCCCGAGTTGGACAGATACGCAGTATTTT.

In regard to this clonotype: No conserved phenylalanine or tryptophan ends this CDR3, so it is likely a read error. The chain recombines TRBV7-9 with TRBJ2-7; D ambiguous. The germline V and J ends were trimmed by 1 base and 2 bases, with 9 bases remaining between them. The CDR3 contains 14 residues. In germline, CDR1 is SEHNR, CDR2 FQNEAQ (reference sequence). The CDR3 bases are TGTGCCAGCAGCTTAGGGAGCCCCACCTACGAGCAGTACATC. This translates into CASSLGSPTYEQYI.

With respect to this clonotype: This may arise from a read error, as a much more abundant clone is one base away. This chain joins TRBV28 and TRBJ2-4; 8 bases match TRBD1. Germline V CDR1 and CDR2: MDHEN, SYDVKM. The CDR3 extends over 18 amino acids. In DNA, the CDR3 is TGTACCAGCAGTTTCTCCGGGACAGGACTTTTAGCCAAAAACATTCAGTACTTC. As protein: CTSSFSGTGLLAKNIQYF.

This clonotype has more than one count but fewer than ten. This chain connects TRBV6-5 to TRBJ2-3; the match to TRBD2 covers 8 bases. Trimming cost V 5 bases and J 9 bases; bases outside gene matches: 13. Germline V lookup: CDR1 MNHEY, CDR2 SVGAGI. The CDR3 is 15 amino acids. CDR3 coding DNA: TGTGCCAGCAGTCCACTAGCGGTGAGCACAGGCACGCAGTATTTT. Amino acid sequence: CASSPLAVSTGTQYF.

This clonotype has only a few counts. This may stem from a read error, because a much larger clone lies one nucleotide away. The chain joins TRBV11-2 to TRBJ1-5; D gene unclear. Germline V CDR1 and CDR2: SGHAT, FQNNGV. This CDR3 comprises 16 residues. The CDR3 sequence is CVSSLVGSGIHQPQHF. CDR3 coding DNA: TGTGTCAGCAGCTTGGTCGGATCCGGCATCCATCAGCCCCAGCATTTT.

This rearrangement joins TRBV10-3 to TRBJ2-7; no clear D gene. V shed 0 bases and J shed 6 bases, with 9 bases lying between them. Germline CDR1 ENHRY, CDR2 SYGVKD. The CDR3 loop spans 13 amino acids. Written as DNA, the CDR3 is TGTGCCATCAGTGAGTCACCGAACGGCGAGCAGTACTTC. This sequence encodes CAISESPNGEQYF.

The gene calls are TRBV18 and TRBJ2-5; 7 nucleotides agree with TRBD2. After removal of 3 bases from V and 2 bases from J, the junction contained 6 bases not matched to a gene. Germline CDR1 and CDR2: KGHSH and LQKENI. CDR3 length: 15 residues. The CDR3 DNA is TGTGCCAGCTCACCGGCAGCGGGGAGACAAGAGACCCAGTACTTC. This encodes CASSPAAGRQETQYF.

The chain employs TRBV5-6 and TRBJ1-2; D uncertain. Per the germline V gene, CDR1 is SGHDT and CDR2 is YYEEEE. Trimming shortened V by 4 bases and J by 3 bases, and 7 bases separated the two germline ends. The CDR3 has 12 amino acids. Here the CDR3 DNA reads TGTGCCAGCAGCGGCCCGTACTATGGCTACACCTTC. It translates to CASSGPYYGYTF.

The chain is built from TRBV23-1 and TRBJ1-2; possibly TRBD1 for D (6 bases). TRBV23-1 is filed as an ORF, its function uncertain. This CDR3 is 13 amino acids long. Trimming shortened V by 8 bases and J by 6 bases, and 16 bases separated the two germline ends. The CDR3 nucleotides read TGCGCCAGCTCTCGGACAGTGGGAAATGGCTACACCTTC. This encodes CASSRTVGNGYTF.

This clonotype showed up many times. This rearrangement joins TRBV6-5 to TRBJ2-3, with 16 bases identical to TRBD2. This CDR3 is 14 amino acids long. The V segment lost 5 bases and the J segment 14 bases; nucleotides outside the gene matches: 7. CDR1 MNHEY and CDR2 SVGAGI come from the germline V gene. CDR3 DNA: TGTGCCAGCAGTCCCCAGGGACTAGCGGGAGGGACGTATTTT. Translated, it gives CASSPQGLAGGTYF.